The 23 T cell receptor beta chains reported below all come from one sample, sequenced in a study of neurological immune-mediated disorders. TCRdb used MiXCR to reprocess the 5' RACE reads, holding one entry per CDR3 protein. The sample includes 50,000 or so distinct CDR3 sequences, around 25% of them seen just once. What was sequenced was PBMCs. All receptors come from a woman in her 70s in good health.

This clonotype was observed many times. The CDR3 spells CASGYEQFF. CDR3 sequence (DNA): TGTGCCAGCGGCTATGAGCAGTTCTTC. The J gene is TRBJ2-1, the V gene TRBV27, with D hard to call. The germline V gene has CDR1 MNHEY and CDR2 SMNVEV (reference sequence). The CDR3 has 9 residues. The V end was cut by 8 bases, the J end by 8 bases, with 4 bases between.

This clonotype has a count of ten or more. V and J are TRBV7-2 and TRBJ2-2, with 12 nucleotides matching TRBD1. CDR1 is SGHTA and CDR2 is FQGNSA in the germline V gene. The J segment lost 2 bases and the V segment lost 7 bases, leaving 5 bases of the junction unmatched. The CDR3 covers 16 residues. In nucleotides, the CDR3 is TGTGCCAGCACCCTGGGGACAGGGGGCAACACCGGGGAGCTGTTTTTT. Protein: CASTLGTGGNTGELFF.

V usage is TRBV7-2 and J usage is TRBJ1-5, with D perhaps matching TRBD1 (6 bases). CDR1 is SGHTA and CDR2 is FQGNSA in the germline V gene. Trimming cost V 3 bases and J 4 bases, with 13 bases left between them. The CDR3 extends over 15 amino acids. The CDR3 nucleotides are TGTGCCAGCAGCTTTGATGACAGGACAAATCAGCCCCAGCATTTT. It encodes CASSFDDRTNQPQHF. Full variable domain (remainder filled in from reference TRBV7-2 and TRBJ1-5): GAGVSQSPSNKVTEKGKDVELRCDPISGHTALYWYRQSLGQGLEFLIYFQGNSAPDKSGLPSDRFSAERTGGSVSTLTIQRTQQEDSAVYLCASSFDDRTNQPQHFGDGTRLSIL.

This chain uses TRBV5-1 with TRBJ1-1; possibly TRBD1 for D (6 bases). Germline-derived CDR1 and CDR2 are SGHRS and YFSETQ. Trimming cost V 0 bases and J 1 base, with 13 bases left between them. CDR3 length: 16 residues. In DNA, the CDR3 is TGCGCCAGCAGCTTGGCTCTGACAGGTCAGAACACTGAAGCTTTCTTT. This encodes CASSLALTGQNTEAFF. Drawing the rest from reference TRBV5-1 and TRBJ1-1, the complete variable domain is KAGVTQTPRYLIKTRGQQVTLSCSPISGHRSVSWYQQTPGQGLQFLFEYFSETQRNKGNFPGRFSGRQFSNSRSEMNVSTLELGDSALYLCASSLALTGQNTEAFFGQGTRLTVV.

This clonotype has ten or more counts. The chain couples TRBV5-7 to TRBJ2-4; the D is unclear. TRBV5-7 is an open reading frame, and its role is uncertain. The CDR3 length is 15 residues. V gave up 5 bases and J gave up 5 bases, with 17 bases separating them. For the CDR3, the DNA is TGTGCCAGCAGGACAATCGACAATCACGAAAACATTCAGTACTTC. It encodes CASRTIDNHENIQYF.

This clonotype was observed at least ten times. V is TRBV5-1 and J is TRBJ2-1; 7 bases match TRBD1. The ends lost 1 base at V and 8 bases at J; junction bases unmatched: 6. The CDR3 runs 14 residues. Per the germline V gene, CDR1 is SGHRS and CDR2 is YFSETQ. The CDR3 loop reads CASSLISTGDEQFF. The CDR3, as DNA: TGCGCCAGCAGCTTGATATCCACAGGGGATGAGCAGTTCTTC. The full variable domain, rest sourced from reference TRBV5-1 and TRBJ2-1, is KAGVTQTPRYLIKTRGQQVTLSCSPISGHRSVSWYQQTPGQGLQFLFEYFSETQRNKGNFPGRFSGRQFSNSRSEMNVSTLELGDSALYLCASSLISTGDEQFFGPGTRLTVL.

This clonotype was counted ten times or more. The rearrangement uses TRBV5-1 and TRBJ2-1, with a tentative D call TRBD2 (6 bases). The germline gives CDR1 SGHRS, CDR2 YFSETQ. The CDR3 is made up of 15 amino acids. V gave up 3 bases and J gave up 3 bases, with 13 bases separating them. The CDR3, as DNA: TGCGCCAGCAGCTGGGCCCCGGGAGACTACAATGAGCAGTTCTTC. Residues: CASSWAPGDYNEQFF.

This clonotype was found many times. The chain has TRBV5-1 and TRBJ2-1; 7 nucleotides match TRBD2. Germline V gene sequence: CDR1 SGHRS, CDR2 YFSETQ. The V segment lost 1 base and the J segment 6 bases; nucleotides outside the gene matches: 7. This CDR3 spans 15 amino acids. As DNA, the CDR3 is TGCGCCAGCAGCTTGTTGGGCGGGAGCGGCAATGAGCAGTTCTTC. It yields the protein CASSLLGGSGNEQFF.

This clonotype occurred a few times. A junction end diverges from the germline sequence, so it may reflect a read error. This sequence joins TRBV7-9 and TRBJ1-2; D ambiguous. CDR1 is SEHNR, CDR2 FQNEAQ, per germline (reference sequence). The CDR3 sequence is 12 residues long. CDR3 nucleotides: TGTGCCACCAGCCATCTCTCTTATGGCTACACCTTC. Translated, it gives CATSHLSYGYTF.

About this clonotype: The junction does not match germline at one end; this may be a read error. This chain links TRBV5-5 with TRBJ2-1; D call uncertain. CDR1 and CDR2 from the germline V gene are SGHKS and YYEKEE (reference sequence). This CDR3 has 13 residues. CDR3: CASSLLPPGELFF. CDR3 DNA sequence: TGTGCAAGCAGCTTGTTACCCCCTGGTGAGCTGTTCTTC.

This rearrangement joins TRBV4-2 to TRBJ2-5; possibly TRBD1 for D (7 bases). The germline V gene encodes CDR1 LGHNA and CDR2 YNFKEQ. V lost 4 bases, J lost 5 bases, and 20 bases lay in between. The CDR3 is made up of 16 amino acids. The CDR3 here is CASSRGGGGTGETQYF. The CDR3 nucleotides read TGTGCCAGCAGCCGCGGCGGAGGGGGCACCGGGGAGACCCAGTACTTC.

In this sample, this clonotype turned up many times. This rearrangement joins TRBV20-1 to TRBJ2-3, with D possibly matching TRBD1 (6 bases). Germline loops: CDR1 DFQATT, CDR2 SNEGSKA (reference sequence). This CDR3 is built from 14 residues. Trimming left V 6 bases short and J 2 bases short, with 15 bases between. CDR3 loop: CSALRTAFTDTQYF. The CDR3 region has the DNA TGCAGTGCCCTAAGGACAGCCTTCACAGATACGCAGTATTTT.

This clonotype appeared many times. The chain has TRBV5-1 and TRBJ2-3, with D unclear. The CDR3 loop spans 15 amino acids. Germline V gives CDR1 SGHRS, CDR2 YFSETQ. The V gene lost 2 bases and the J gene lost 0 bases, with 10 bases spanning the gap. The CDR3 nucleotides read TGCGCCAGCAGCTTTAACATTGGAAGCACAGATACGCAGTATTTT. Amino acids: CASSFNIGSTDTQYF.

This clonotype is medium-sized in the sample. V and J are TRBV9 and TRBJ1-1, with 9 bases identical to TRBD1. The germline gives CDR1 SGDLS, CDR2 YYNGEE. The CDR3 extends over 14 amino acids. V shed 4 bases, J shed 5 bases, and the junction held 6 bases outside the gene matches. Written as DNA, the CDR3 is TGTGCCAGCAGCCCTTCGACAGGGGGAACTGAAGCTTTCTTT. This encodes CASSPSTGGTEAFF. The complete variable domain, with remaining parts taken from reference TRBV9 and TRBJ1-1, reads DSGVTQTPKHLITATGQRVTLRCSPRSGDLSVYWYQQSLDQGLQFLIQYYNGEERAKGNILERFSAQQFPDLHSELNLSSLELGDSALYFCASSPSTGGTEAFFGQGTRLTVV.

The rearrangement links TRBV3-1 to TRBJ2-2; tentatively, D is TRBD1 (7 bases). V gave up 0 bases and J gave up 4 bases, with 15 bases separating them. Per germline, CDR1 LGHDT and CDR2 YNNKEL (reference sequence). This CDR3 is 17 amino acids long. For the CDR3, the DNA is TGTGCCAGCAGCCAAGATCACGGCGGGGACAGCACCGGGGAGCTGTTTTTT. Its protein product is CASSQDHGGDSTGELFF.

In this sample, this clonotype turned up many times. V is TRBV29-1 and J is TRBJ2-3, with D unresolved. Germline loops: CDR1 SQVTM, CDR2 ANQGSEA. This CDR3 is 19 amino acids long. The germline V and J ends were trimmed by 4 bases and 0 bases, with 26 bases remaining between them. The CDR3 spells CSVGISNIWPPLSTDTQYF. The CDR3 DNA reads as TGCAGCGTTGGAATTAGTAATATCTGGCCCCCACTTAGCACAGATACGCAGTATTTT.

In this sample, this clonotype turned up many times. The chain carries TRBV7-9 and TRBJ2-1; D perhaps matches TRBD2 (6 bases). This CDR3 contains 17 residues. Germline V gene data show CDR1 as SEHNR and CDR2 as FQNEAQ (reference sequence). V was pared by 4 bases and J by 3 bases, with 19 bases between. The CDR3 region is CASSSGVSSGDYNEQFF. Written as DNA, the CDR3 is TGTGCCAGCAGCTCCGGTGTTAGTAGCGGCGACTACAATGAGCAGTTCTTC.

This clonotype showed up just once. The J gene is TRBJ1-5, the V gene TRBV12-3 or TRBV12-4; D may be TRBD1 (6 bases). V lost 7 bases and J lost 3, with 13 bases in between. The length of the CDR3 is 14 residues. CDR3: CASTPGQHNQPQHF. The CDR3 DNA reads TGTGCCAGCACCCCAGGACAGCACAATCAGCCCCAGCATTTT.

CDR3 sequence: CSASRGFGNTIYF. CDR3 sequence (DNA): TGCAGTGCTAGCAGGGGGTTTGGAAACACCATATATTTT. The chain recombines TRBV20-1 with TRBJ1-3, with 7 bases matching TRBD1. The CDR3 spans 13 residues. The V and J ends lost 3 bases and 3 bases, in that order; junction bases with no gene match: 2. CDR1 and CDR2 from the germline V gene are DFQATT and SNEGSKA (reference sequence).

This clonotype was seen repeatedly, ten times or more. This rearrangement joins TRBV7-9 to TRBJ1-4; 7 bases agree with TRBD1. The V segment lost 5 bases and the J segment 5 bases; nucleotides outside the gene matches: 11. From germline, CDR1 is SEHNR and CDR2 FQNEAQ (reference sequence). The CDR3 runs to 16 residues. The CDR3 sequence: CASSPYQGERNEKLFF. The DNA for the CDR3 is TGTGCCAGCAGCCCGTATCAGGGGGAGAGGAATGAAAAACTGTTTTTT.

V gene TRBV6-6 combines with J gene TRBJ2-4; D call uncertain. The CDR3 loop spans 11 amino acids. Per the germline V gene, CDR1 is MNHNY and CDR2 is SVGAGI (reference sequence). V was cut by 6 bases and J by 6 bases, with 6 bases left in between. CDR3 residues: CASSNGNIQYF. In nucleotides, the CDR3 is TGTGCCAGCAGCAACGGAAACATTCAGTACTTC.

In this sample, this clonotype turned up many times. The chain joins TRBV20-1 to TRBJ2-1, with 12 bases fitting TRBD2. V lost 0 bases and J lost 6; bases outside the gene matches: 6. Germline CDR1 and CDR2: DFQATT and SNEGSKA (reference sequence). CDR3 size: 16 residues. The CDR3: CSARDPGLAGLNEQFF. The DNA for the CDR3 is TGCAGTGCTAGAGACCCCGGACTAGCGGGACTCAATGAGCAGTTCTTC.

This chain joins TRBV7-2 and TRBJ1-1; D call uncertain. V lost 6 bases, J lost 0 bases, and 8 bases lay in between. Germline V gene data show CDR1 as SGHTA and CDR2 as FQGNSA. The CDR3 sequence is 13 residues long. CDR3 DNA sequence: TGTGCCAGCAGTCGACAAGTGAACACTGAAGCTTTCTTT. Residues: CASSRQVNTEAFF.